The clone carrying this T cell receptor beta chain occurred a few times. What it recognizes is unknown. The data were taken from a study of cytomegalovirus exposure and HLA in healthy donors. Points from the study as a whole: Rarity marked most TCR sequences, yet some public TCRs occurred in many donors. Productive status was seen about 90% or about 30% of the time for most TCR beta V segments in an earlier analysis. Later, TCR association rates were found to vary by HLA locus, highest for DRB1 and lowest for HLA-C.

Researchers ran the PCR with 60 Vbeta and 13 Jbeta primers. Measured with immunoSEQ multiplex PCR; TCRdb has only the in-frame clones, and not every one. The sample shows approximately 93,000 clones, 55% to 70% of them seen only once. The CDR3 extends over 14 amino acids. Germline V lookup: CDR1 SGHTA, CDR2 FQGNSA. V was shortened by 4 bases and J by 4 bases, with 13 bases between the two germline ends. The origin of this receptor is a boy aged 5-17 years in good health and CMV-seropositive. The sample was PBMCs. The V gene is TRBV7-2, the J gene TRBJ1-2; TRBD1 might be the D (6 bases). This chain's CDR3 is CASSSYEDSYGYTF. As DNA, the CDR3 is TGTGCCAGCAGCTCCTACGAGGACAGCTATGGCTACACCTTC.